This T cell receptor (beta chain) came from a study of Graves' ophthalmopathy and Graves' hyperthyroidism. Amplification of the TCR beta CDR3 regions used RNA transcripts (as template). An opening RT-PCR round employed HTBI primers and preceded a second-round multiplex PCR. Using its own MiXCR run on the multiplex PCR reads, TCRdb lists one record per CDR3 protein. In the table there are about 1.1 million distinct CDR3 sequences, about 40% of which are singletons. This clonotype was detected many times. Trimming at V came to 7 bases and at J to 4 bases, leaving 4 bases not matched to a gene. This CDR3 has 13 amino acids. The germline CDR1 and CDR2 sequences are LNHDA and SQIVND (reference sequence).

The chain joins TRBV19 to TRBJ1-1, with 9 bases identical to TRBD1. The sequence was collected from an adult man with Graves' hyperthyroidism. Sequences were obtained from peripheral blood or thyroid tissue (not recorded which). The CDR3 DNA reads TGTGCCAGTACCGTGGGACAGGGCACTGAAGCTTTCTTT. It encodes CASTVGQGTEAFF.